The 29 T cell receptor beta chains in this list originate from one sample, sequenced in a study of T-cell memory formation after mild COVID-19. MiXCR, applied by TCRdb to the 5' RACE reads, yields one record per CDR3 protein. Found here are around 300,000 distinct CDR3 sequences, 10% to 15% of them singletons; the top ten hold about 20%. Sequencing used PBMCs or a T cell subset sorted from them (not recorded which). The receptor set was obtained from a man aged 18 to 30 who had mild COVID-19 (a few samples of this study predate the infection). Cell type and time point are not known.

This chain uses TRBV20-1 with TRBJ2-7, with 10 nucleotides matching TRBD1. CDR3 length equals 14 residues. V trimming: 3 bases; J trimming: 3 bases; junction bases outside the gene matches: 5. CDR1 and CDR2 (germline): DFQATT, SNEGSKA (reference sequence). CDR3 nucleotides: TGCAGTGCTAGCCGGGACAGGGGTTACTACGAGCAGTACTTC. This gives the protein CSASRDRGYYEQYF.

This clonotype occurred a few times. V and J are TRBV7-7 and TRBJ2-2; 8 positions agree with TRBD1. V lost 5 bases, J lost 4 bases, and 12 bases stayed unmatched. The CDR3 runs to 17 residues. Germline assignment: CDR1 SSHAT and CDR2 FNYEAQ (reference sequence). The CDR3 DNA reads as TGTGCCAGCAGCCCCCGTGGGGGACAGGACCTCACCGGGGAGCTGTTTTTT. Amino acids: CASSPRGGQDLTGELFF.

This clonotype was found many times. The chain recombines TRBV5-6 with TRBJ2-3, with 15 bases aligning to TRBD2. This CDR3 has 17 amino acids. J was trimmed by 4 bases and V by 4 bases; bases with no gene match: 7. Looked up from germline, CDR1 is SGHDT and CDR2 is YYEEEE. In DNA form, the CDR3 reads TGTGCCAGCAGCCGGACTAGCGGGGGGGCCGGGGCAGATACGCAGTATTTT. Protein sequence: CASSRTSGGAGADTQYF.

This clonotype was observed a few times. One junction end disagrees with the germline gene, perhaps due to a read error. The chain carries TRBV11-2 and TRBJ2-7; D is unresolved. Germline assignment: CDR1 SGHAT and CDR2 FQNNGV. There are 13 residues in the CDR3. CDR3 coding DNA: TGTGCCAGCAGCCTTGTTACGGACGGTCGGAGACGCTTC. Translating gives CASSLVTDGRRRF.

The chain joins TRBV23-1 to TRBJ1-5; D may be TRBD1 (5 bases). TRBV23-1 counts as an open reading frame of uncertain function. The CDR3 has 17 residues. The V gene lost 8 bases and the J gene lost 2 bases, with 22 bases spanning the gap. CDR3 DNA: TGCGCCAGCGGTTCCCTCGCGGGGGGAACTGGCAATCAGCCCCAGCATTTT. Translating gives CASGSLAGGTGNQPQHF.

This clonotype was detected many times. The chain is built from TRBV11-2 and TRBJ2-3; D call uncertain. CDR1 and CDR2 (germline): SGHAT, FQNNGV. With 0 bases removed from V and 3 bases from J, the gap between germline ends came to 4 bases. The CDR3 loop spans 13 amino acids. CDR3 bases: TGTGCCAGCAGCTTAGATCTAACAGATACGCAGTATTTT. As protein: CASSLDLTDTQYF.

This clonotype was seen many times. The CDR3 sequence is CASSLGQDTDTQYF. The CDR3 nucleotides read TGCGCCAGCAGCTTGGGACAGGACACAGATACGCAGTATTTT. V is TRBV5-1 and J is TRBJ2-3; D possibly corresponds to TRBD1 (6 bases). This CDR3 has 14 residues. Trimming left V 0 bases short and J 2 bases short, with 7 bases between. The germline CDR1 and CDR2 sequences are SGHRS and YFSETQ.

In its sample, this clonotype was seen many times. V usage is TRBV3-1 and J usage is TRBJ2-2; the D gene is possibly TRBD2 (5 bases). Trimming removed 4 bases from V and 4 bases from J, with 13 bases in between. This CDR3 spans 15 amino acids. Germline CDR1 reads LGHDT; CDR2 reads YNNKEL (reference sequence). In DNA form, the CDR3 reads TGTGCCAGCAGCCTGACCGGAGGAGGCACCGGGGAGCTGTTTTTT. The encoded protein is CASSLTGGGTGELFF.

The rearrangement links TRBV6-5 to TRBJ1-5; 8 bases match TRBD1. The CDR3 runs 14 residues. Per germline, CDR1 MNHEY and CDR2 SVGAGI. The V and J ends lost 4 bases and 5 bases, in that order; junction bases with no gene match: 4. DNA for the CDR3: TGTGCCAGCAGTTGGGACAGGACGGATCAGCCCCAGCATTTT. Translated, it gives CASSWDRTDQPQHF.

DNA for the CDR3: TGTGCCAGCAGTTACTCGACCGGGGGGAATTCACCCCTCCACTTT. This encodes CASSYSTGGNSPLHF. The chain recombines TRBV6-5 with TRBJ1-6; tentatively, D is TRBD1 (5 bases). Germline V gene lookup returns CDR1 MNHEY and CDR2 SVGAGI. Deletions cut 0 bases from V and 7 bases from J, with 10 bases between. This CDR3 is 15 amino acids long.

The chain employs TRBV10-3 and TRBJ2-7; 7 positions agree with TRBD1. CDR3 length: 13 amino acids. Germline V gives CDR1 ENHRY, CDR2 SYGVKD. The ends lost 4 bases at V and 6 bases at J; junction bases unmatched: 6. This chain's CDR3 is CAISGAGGPEQYF. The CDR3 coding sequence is TGTGCCATCAGTGGGGCAGGGGGACCCGAGCAGTACTTC.

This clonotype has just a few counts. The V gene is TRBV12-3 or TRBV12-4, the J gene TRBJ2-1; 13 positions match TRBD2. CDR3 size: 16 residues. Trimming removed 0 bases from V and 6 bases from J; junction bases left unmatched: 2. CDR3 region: CASSLAGLAGVNEQFF. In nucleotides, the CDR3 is TGTGCCAGCAGTTTAGCAGGACTAGCGGGGGTCAATGAGCAGTTCTTC.

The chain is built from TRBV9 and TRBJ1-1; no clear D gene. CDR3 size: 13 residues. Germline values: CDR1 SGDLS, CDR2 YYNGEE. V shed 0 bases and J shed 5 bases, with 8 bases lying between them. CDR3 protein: CASSVGVETEAFF. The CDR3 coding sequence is TGTGCCAGCAGCGTAGGAGTAGAAACTGAAGCTTTCTTT.

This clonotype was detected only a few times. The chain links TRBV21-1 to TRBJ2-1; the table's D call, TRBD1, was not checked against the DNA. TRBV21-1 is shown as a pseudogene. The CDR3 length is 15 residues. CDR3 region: CASSKARRATNEQFF. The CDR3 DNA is TGTGCCAGCAGCAAAGCGCGCCGGGCCACCAATGAGCAGTTCTTC.

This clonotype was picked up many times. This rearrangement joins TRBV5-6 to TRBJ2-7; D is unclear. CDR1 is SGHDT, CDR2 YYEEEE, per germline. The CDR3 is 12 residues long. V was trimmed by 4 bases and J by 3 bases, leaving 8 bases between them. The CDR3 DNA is TGTGCCAGCAGCAATGCTTACTACGAGCAGTACTTC. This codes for CASSNAYYEQYF.

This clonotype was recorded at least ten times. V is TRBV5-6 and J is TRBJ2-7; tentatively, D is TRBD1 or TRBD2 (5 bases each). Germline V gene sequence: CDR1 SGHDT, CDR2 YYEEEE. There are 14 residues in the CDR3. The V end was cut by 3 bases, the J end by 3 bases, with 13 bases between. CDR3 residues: CASSSSGTDYEQYV. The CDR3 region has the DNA TGTGCCAGCAGCTCTTCCGGGACCGACTACGAGCAGTACGTC.

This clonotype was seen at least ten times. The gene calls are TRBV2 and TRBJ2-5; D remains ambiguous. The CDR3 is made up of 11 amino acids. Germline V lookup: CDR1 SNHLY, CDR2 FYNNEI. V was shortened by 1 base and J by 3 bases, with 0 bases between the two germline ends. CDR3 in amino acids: CASSEEETQYF. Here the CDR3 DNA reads TGTGCCAGCAGTGAAGAAGAGACCCAGTACTTC.

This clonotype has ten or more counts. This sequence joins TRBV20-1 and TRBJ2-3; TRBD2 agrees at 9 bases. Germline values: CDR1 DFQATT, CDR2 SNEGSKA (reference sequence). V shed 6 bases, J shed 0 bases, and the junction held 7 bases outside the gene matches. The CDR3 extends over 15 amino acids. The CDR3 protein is CSAPTTSGSTDTQYF. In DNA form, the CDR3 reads TGCAGTGCCCCGACTACTAGCGGGAGCACAGATACGCAGTATTTT.

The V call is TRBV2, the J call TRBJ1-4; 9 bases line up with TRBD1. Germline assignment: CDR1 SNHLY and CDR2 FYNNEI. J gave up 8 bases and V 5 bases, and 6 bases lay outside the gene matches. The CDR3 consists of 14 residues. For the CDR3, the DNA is TGTGCCAGCAGTCCCGGGACAGGGAACGAAAAACTGTTTTTT. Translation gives CASSPGTGNEKLFF.

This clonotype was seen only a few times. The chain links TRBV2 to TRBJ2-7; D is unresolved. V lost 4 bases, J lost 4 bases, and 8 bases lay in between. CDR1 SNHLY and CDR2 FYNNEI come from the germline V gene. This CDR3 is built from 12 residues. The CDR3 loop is CASSGGRYEQYV. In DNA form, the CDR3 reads TGTGCCAGCAGTGGGGGAAGGTACGAGCAGTACGTC.

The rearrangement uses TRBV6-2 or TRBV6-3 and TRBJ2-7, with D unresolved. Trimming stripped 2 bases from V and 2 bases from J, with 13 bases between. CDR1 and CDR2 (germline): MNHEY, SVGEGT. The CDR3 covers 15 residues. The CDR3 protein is CASSYDIGAPYEQYV. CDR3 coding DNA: TGTGCCAGCAGTTACGATATCGGAGCCCCCTACGAGCAGTACGTC.

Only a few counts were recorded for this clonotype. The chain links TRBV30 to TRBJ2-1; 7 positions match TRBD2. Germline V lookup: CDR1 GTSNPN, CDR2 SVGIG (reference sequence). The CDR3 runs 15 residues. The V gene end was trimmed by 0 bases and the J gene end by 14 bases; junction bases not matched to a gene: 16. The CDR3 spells CAWSVPGLSSAGEFF. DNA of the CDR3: TGTGCCTGGAGTGTACCCGGACTATCTAGTGCGGGGGAGTTCTTC.

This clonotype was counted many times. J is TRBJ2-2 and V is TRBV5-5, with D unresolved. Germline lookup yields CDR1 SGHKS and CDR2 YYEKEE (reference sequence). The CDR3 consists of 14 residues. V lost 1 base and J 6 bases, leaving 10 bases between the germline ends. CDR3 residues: CASSLSPGAGELFF. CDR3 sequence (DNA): TGTGCCAGCAGCTTGAGTCCTGGAGCCGGGGAGCTGTTTTTT.

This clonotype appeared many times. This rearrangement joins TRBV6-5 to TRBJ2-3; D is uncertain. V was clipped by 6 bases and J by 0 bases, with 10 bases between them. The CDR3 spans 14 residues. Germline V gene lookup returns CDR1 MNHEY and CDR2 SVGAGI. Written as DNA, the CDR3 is TGTGCCAGCAGGCCACTTTCTAGCACAGATACGCAGTATTTT. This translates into CASRPLSSTDTQYF.

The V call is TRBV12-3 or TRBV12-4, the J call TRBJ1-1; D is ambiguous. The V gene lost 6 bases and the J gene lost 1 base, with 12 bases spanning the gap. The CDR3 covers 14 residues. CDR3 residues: CASSLSGRNTEAFF. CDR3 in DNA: TGTGCCAGCAGCCTATCGGGCAGGAACACTGAAGCTTTCTTT.

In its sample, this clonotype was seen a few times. CDR3 coding DNA: TGCGCCAGCAGCCAAGAGGGGACAGGGGGCGAGGGGAGTCAGCCCCAGCATTTT. Translation: CASSQEGTGGEGSQPQHF. The chain carries TRBV4-3 and TRBJ1-5; 12 nucleotides align to TRBD1. J gave up 6 bases and V 0 bases, and 9 bases lay outside the gene matches. The length of the CDR3 is 18 residues. The germline CDR1 and CDR2 sequences are LGHNA and YSLEER.

The CDR3 DNA sequence: TGTGCCAGCAGCAAAGACACGGGCATTAGCAATCAGCCCCAGCATTTT. Amino acids: CASSKDTGISNQPQHF. The chain carries TRBV5-8 and TRBJ1-5, with D unresolved. This CDR3 spans 16 amino acids. The germline V and J ends were trimmed by 4 bases and 0 bases, with 14 bases remaining between them. Germline assignment: CDR1 SGHTS and CDR2 YDEGEE.

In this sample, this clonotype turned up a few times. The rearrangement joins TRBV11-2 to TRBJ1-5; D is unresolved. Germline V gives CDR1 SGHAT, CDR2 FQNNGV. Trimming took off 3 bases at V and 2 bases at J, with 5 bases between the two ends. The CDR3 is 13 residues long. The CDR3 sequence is CASSFWGNQPQHF. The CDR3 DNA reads TGTGCCAGCAGCTTCTGGGGCAATCAGCCCCAGCATTTT.

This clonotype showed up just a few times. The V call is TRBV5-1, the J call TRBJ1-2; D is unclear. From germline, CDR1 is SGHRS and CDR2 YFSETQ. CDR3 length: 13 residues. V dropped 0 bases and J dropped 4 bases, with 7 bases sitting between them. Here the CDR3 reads CASSLAEGYGYTF. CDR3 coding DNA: TGCGCCAGCAGCTTGGCCGAAGGCTATGGCTACACCTTC.